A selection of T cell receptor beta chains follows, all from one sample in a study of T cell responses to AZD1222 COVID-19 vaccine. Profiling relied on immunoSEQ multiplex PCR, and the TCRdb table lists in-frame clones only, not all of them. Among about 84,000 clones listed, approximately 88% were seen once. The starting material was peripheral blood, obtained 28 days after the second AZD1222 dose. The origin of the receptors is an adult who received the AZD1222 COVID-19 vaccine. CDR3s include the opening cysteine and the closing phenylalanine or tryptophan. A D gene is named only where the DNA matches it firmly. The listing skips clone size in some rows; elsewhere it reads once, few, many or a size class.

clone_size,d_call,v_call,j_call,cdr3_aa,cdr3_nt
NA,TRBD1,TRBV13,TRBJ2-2,CASDRTGTTGELFF,TGTGCCAGCGACAGGACAGGGACCACCGGGGAGCTGTTTTTT
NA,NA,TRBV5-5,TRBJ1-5,CASSLLGGPVNQPQHF,TGTGCCAGCAGCTTGCTAGGGGGACCAGTCAATCAGCCCCAGCATTTT
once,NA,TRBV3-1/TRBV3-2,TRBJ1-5,CASSLRLGQPQHF,TGTGCCAGCAGCCTTCGGTTGGGTCAGCCCCAGCATTTT
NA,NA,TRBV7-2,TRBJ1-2,CASSPRRGGGGYGYTF,TGTGCCAGCAGCCCGCGAAGGGGGGGTGGGGGCTATGGCTACACCTTC
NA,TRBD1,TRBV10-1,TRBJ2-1,CASTSRDRGYNEQFF,TGCGCCAGCACCTCCCGGGACAGGGGCTACAATGAGCAGTTCTTC
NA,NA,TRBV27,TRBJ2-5,CASSLSEQETQYF,TGTGCCAGCAGTTTGAGCGAACAAGAGACCCAGTACTTC
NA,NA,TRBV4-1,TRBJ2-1,CASSHRWQIAQNEQFF,TGCGCCAGCAGCCACCGTTGGCAGATCGCGCAAAATGAGCAGTTCTTC
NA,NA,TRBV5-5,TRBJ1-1,CASSLGRPGAGTEAFF,TGTGCCAGCAGCTTGGGCCGGCCGGGGGCAGGCACTGAAGCTTTCTTT
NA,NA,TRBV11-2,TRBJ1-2,CASSLDASSDGYTF,TGTGCCAGCAGCTTAGATGCCTCCTCGGATGGCTACACCTTC
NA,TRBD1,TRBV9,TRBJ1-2,CASSAGTGPYGYTF,TGTGCCAGCAGCGCCGGGACAGGGCCCTATGGCTACACCTTC
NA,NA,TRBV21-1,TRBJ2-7,CASSRREDKQYF,TGTGCCAGCAGCAGGAGGGAAGACAAGCAGTACTTC
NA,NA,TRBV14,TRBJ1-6,CASSQVDLGALHF,TGTGCCAGCAGCCAAGTTGACTTGGGAGCCCTCCACTTT
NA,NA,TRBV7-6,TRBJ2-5,CASSPSPYPQETQYF,TGTGCCAGCAGCCCGAGCCCGTACCCTCAAGAGACCCAGTACTTC
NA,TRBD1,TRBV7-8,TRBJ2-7,CASSFRDRGTYEQYF,TGTGCCAGCAGCTTCCGGGACAGGGGCACCTACGAGCAGTACTTC
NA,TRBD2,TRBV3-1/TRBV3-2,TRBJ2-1,CAILAGEGPYNEQFF,TGTGCCATCCTAGCCGGGGAGGGCCCCTACAATGAGCAGTTCTTC
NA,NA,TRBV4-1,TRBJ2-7,CASSQSVGAFEQYF,TGCGCCAGCAGCCAATCTGTGGGGGCGTTCGAGCAGTACTTC
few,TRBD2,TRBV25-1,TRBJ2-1,CASSLAGGFYNEQFF,TGTGCCAGCAGTCTAGCGGGGGGCTTCTACAATGAGCAGTTCTTC
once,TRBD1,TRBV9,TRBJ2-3,CASSVGQNTDTQYF,TGTGCCAGCAGCGTGGGACAGAACACAGATACGCAGTATTTT
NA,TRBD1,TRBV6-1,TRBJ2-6,CASSGRGTVYSGANVLTF,TGTGCCAGCAGTGGAAGGGGGACAGTGTACTCTGGGGCCAACGTCCTGACTTTC
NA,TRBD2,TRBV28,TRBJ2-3,CASSLFGGGRDTQYF,TGTGCCAGCAGTTTGTTCGGGGGGGGCAGGGATACGCAGTATTTT
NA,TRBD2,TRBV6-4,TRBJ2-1,CASSDGAGAYNEQFF,TGTGCCAGCAGTGATGGGGCGGGGGCCTACAATGAGCAGTTCTTC
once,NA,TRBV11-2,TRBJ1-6,CASSLTQSRNSPLHF,TGTGCCAGCAGCTTAACTCAATCAAGGAATTCACCCCTCCACTTT
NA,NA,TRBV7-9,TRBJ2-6,CASSLALTARSGANVLTF,TGTGCCAGCAGCTTAGCGTTGACAGCCCGCTCTGGGGCCAACGTCCTGACTTTC
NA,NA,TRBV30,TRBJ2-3,CAWSVQDRQYF,TGTGCCTGGAGTGTACAGGACAGGCAGTATTTT
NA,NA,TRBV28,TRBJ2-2,CASSLGGVDTGELFF,TGTGCCAGCAGTTTGGGTGGAGTGGACACCGGGGAGCTGTTTTTT
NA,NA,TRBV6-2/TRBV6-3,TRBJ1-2,CASSSHEWEFGGYTF,TGTGCCAGCAGCTCCCACGAGTGGGAATTTGGAGGCTACACCTTC
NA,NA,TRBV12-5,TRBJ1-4,CASGLVGPNEKLFF,TGTGCTAGTGGTTTGGTCGGGCCCAATGAAAAACTGTTTTTT
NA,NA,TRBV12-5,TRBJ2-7,CASAGDAESNEQYF,TGTGCTAGTGCAGGGGACGCAGAAAGTAACGAGCAGTACTTC
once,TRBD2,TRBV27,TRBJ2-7,CASSLDVRRGGSYEQYF,TGTGCCAGCAGTTTGGATGTCAGGCGGGGGGGCTCCTACGAGCAGTACTTC
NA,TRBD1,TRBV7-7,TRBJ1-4,CASSPLGTGEEKLFF,TGTGCTAGCAGCCCCCTCGGGACAGGGGAGGAAAAACTGTTTTTT
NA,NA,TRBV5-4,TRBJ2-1,CASSLGETYNEQFF,TGTGCCAGCAGCCTTGGCGAAACCTACAATGAGCAGTTCTTC
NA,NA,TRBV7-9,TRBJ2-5,CASTEGAGGETQYF,TGTGCCAGCACTGAAGGGGCCGGCGGCGAGACCCAGTACTTC
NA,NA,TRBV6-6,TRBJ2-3,CASSYIQYF,TGTGCCAGCAGTTACATCCAGTATTTT
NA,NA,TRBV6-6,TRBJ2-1,CASSPPRTVYNEQFF,TGTGCCAGCAGTCCCCCCCGGACGGTCTACAATGAGCAGTTCTTC
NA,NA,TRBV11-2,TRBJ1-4,CASSAIGINEKLFF,TGTGCCAGCAGCGCGATCGGGATTAATGAAAAACTGTTTTTT
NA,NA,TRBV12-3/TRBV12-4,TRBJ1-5,CASNKGREQPQHF,TGTGCCAGCAACAAAGGTAGGGAACAGCCCCAGCATTTT
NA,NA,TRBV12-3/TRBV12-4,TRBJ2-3,CASSSGTDTQYF,TGTGCCAGCAGTTCCGGCACAGATACGCAGTATTTT
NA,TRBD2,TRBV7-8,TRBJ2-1,CASSLRGGTSRNEQFF,TGTGCCAGCAGTTTGCGGGGGGGAACCTCTCGGAATGAGCAGTTCTTC
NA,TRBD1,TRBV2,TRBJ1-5,CASRGQPDQPQHF,TGTGCCAGCAGGGGACAGCCAGATCAGCCCCAGCATTTT
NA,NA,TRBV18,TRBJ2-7,CASSPPSFYEQYF,TGTGCCAGCTCACCACCGTCCTTTTACGAGCAGTACTTC
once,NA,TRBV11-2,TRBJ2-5,CASSLGYQETQYF,TGTGCCAGCAGCCTAGGGTACCAAGAGACCCAGTACTTC
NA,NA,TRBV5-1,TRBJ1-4,CASNELGTRSEKLFF,TGCGCCAGCAACGAACTCGGGACAAGGAGCGAAAAACTGTTTTTT
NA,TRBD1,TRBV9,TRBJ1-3,CASSVEGTGPGNTIYF,TGTGCCAGCAGCGTAGAGGGGACAGGGCCCGGAAACACCATATATTTT
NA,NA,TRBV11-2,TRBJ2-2,CASSLRGAGGELFF,TGTGCCAGCAGCTTACGGGGCGCGGGCGGGGAGCTGTTTTTT
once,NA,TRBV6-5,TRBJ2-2,CASKRAGGRTGELFF,TGTGCCAGCAAAAGGGCCGGGGGGCGCACCGGGGAGCTGTTTTTT
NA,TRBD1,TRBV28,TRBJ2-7,CASRPTGLRVEQYF,TGTGCCAGCAGGCCGACAGGGTTGAGGGTCGAGCAGTACTTC
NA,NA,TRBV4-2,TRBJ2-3,CASSQDVGTAQNTQYF,TGTGCCAGCAGCCAAGATGTTGGGACTGCCCAGAATACGCAGTATTTT
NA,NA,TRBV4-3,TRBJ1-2,CASSPSSGANYGYTF,TGCGCCAGCAGCCCTAGCTCTGGCGCCAACTATGGCTACACCTTC
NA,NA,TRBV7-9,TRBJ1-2,CASSGGRSYGYTF,TGTGCCAGCAGCGGGGGCAGGAGCTATGGCTACACCTTC
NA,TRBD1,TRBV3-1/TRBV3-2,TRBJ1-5,CASSQDGQGQPQHF,TGTGCCAGCAGCCAAGATGGACAGGGACAGCCCCAGCATTTT
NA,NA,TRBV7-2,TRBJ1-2,CASSLAGPGNGGYTF,TGTGCCAGCAGCTTAGCAGGCCCAGGGAATGGTGGCTACACCTTC
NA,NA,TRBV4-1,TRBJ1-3,CASSRDAGPLSGNTIYF,TGCGCCAGCAGCCGGGATGCGGGCCCCCTCTCTGGAAACACCATATATTTT